The 26 T cell receptor beta chains given below trace back to one sample, sequenced in a study of T-cell reconstitution after alpha-beta-depleted transplantation in children. The TCRbeta library incorporated unique molecular identifiers. TCRdb independently ran MiXCR on the PCR reads; one entry per CDR3 protein. The sample consists of about 640,000 distinct CDR3 sequences, around 17% of them appearing once. The specimen was PBMCs from the stem cell graft donor, collected from the stem cell graft. The receptors stem from a human donor who donated a stem cell graft to a child with acute myeloid leukemia.

This clonotype appeared many times. The chain is built from TRBV6-6 and TRBJ1-1; D is unresolved. From germline, CDR1 is MNHNY and CDR2 SVGAGI (reference sequence). Trimming pared 0 bases from V and 8 bases from J, leaving 10 bases between. This CDR3 is 13 amino acids long. CDR3 residues: CASSYSSEMEAFF. For the CDR3, the DNA is TGTGCCAGCAGTTACTCGAGTGAGATGGAAGCTTTCTTT.

J is TRBJ2-5 and V is TRBV27; D unresolved. The V end was cut by 3 bases, the J end by 2 bases, with 7 bases between. Per the germline V gene, CDR1 is MNHEY and CDR2 is SMNVEV (reference sequence). The length of the CDR3 is 13 residues. CDR3 sequence reads: CASSFLSQETQYF. For the CDR3, the DNA is TGTGCCAGCAGTTTTTTGTCTCAAGAGACCCAGTACTTC.

The chain employs TRBV9 and TRBJ2-1, with TRBD2 matching 8 bases. The CDR3 runs to 15 residues. The V gene's germline CDR1 is SGDLS and CDR2 YYNGEE. V was clipped by 0 bases and J by 5 bases; unmatched bases: 4. The DNA of the CDR3 is TGTGCCAGCAGCGTAGACGGGGGACTAGACAATGAGCAGTTCTTC. Translated: CASSVDGGLDNEQFF.

The J gene is TRBJ1-2, the V gene TRBV7-9; a weak D match, TRBD1 (5 bases). This CDR3 is 17 amino acids long. The V gene's germline CDR1 is SEHNR and CDR2 FQNEAQ (reference sequence). With 6 bases removed from V and 4 bases from J, the gap between germline ends came to 24 bases. Here the CDR3 DNA reads TGTGCCAGCAGAAACGCCCCTGGGGCGCGGCTGCCCTATGGCTACACCTTC. Its translation is CASRNAPGARLPYGYTF. Drawing the rest from reference TRBV7-9 and TRBJ1-2, the complete variable domain is DTGVSQNPRHKITKRGQNVTFRCDPISEHNRLYWYRQTLGQGPEFLTYFQNEAQLEKSRLLSDRFSAERPKGSFSTLEIQRTEQGDSAMYLCASRNAPGARLPYGYTFGSGTRLTVV.

This clonotype was found many times. The rearrangement joins TRBV29-1 to TRBJ1-1; D call uncertain. The CDR3 covers 12 residues. Per germline, CDR1 SQVTM and CDR2 ANQGSEA. The V end lost 8 bases, the J end lost 5 bases, and 15 bases lay between the germline ends. CDR3 in DNA: TGCAGCATTAGACGTTCCGATACTGAAGCTTTCTTT. It encodes CSIRRSDTEAFF.

Many counts were recorded for this clonotype. The V and J genes are TRBV12-3 or TRBV12-4 and TRBJ2-1; 11 positions match TRBD2. This CDR3 comprises 15 residues. V lost 3 bases and J lost 6; bases outside the gene matches: 4. The CDR3 is CASSFVAGGPNEQFF. CDR3 in DNA: TGTGCCAGCAGTTTTGTAGCGGGGGGGCCCAATGAGCAGTTCTTC.

There are many counts of this clonotype. The V gene is TRBV29-1, the J gene TRBJ2-1, with D possibly matching TRBD1 (5 bases). The CDR3 is 15 residues long. Germline V lookup: CDR1 SQVTM, CDR2 ANQGSEA. Deletions cut 0 bases from V and 4 bases from J, with 13 bases between. The CDR3 loop is CSVEDMGQAYNEQFF. The CDR3 DNA is TGCAGCGTTGAAGATATGGGGCAGGCTTACAATGAGCAGTTCTTC.

This clonotype was detected a few times. The V and J genes are TRBV11-1 and TRBJ2-2, with TRBD1 matching over 10 bases. The CDR3 sequence is 19 residues long. With 7 bases clipped from V and 5 bases from J, the junction kept 19 bases outside the gene matches. CDR1 and CDR2 from the germline V gene are SGHAT and FQDESV (reference sequence). CDR3 protein: CASTEGGETGGAWTGELFF. The CDR3 DNA reads TGTGCCAGCACCGAAGGCGGGGAGACAGGGGGCGCATGGACCGGGGAGCTGTTTTTT.

Comment on this clonotype: One junction end disagrees with the germline gene, perhaps due to a read error. The J gene is TRBJ1-4, the V gene TRBV20-1, with a tentative D call TRBD1 (5 bases). This CDR3 comprises 15 residues. Germline CDR1 reads DFQATT; CDR2 reads SNEGSKA (reference sequence). CDR3 DNA: TGCAGTGCTAGAAGGGGCGGAATTACTAATGAGAAACTGTTTTTT. It yields the protein CSARRGGITNEKLFF.

The sample holds many counts of this clonotype. The rearrangement joins TRBV4-3 to TRBJ1-1; TRBD1 might be the D (5 bases). This CDR3 is 15 amino acids long. Trimming took 0 bases from V and 4 from J, leaving 12 bases between them. Germline CDR1 and CDR2: LGHNA and YSLEER. Here the CDR3 DNA reads TGCGCCAGCAGCCAAGATGGGAAGGGGAGCACTGAAGCTTTCTTT. This codes for CASSQDGKGSTEAFF.

This clonotype was seen many times. The chain couples TRBV20-1 to TRBJ2-3; the D gene is possibly TRBD2 (6 bases). This CDR3 has 15 residues. Germline CDR1 reads DFQATT; CDR2 reads SNEGSKA (reference sequence). V was clipped by 6 bases and J by 3 bases, with 19 bases between them. DNA for the CDR3: TGCAGTGCCCTTAGACCGGGACTTAGAACAGATACGCAGTATTTT. Encoded protein: CSALRPGLRTDTQYF.

This clonotype appeared many times. CDR3 loop: CAISMDRGLNEQYF. DNA for the CDR3: TGTGCCATCAGCATGGACAGGGGATTGAACGAGCAGTACTTC. V gene TRBV10-3 combines with J gene TRBJ2-7; TRBD1 agrees at 9 bases. The CDR3 consists of 14 residues. The ends lost 6 bases at V and 5 bases at J; junction bases unmatched: 8. Germline CDR1 ENHRY, CDR2 SYGVKD.

This clonotype has more than one count but fewer than ten. The rearrangement links TRBV6-5 to TRBJ1-4; no reliable D call. Germline values: CDR1 MNHEY, CDR2 SVGAGI. CDR3 length equals 16 residues. Trimming left V 0 bases short and J 3 bases short, with 11 bases between. The CDR3 DNA sequence: TGTGCCAGCAGTTACTCGACCCCAGGTTCTAATGAAAAACTGTTTTTT. It is translated as CASSYSTPGSNEKLFF.

CDR3 sequence (DNA): TGCGCCAGTAAGGACAGGGACTTATCCTACAATGAGCAGTTCTTC. Translating it yields CASKDRDLSYNEQFF. The chain links TRBV5-1 to TRBJ2-1; 8 bases are a match to TRBD1. Germline CDR1 and CDR2: SGHRS and YFSETQ. The CDR3 contains 15 residues. V lost 8 bases to trimming and J lost 1 base; unmatched junction nucleotides: 8.

This clonotype was detected many times. The chain uses TRBV12-3 or TRBV12-4 and TRBJ1-2; D remains unclear. This CDR3 has 15 amino acids. V was clipped by 2 bases and J by 0 bases, with 10 bases between them. This chain's CDR3 is CASSLMESANYGYTF. The CDR3 DNA is TGTGCCAGCAGTTTAATGGAGTCAGCTAACTATGGCTACACCTTC.

This clonotype was detected ten times or more. The chain couples TRBV10-3 to TRBJ1-3; D gene ambiguous. The CDR3 has 16 amino acids. The germline V and J ends were trimmed by 0 bases and 0 bases, with 9 bases remaining between them. Germline V gives CDR1 ENHRY, CDR2 SYGVKD. CDR3 in amino acids: CAISESVRSSGNTIYF. The CDR3 bases are TGTGCCATCAGTGAGTCGGTCAGGAGCTCTGGAAACACCATATATTTT.

The table lists this clonotype with a few counts. The chain joins TRBV7-2 to TRBJ1-5; D uncertain. Looked up from germline, CDR1 is SGHTA and CDR2 is FQGNSA. This CDR3 is 15 amino acids long. Trimming took 1 base from V and 6 from J, leaving 13 bases between them. CDR3 region: CASSLVGSTIQPQHF. The DNA of the CDR3 is TGTGCCAGCAGCTTAGTTGGGAGTACGATTCAGCCCCAGCATTTT.

This clonotype has a count of ten or more. The rearrangement uses TRBV20-1 and TRBJ1-1, with D possibly matching TRBD1 (6 bases). CDR1 is DFQATT and CDR2 is SNEGSKA in the germline V gene (reference sequence). There are 13 residues in the CDR3. Trimming stripped 6 bases from V and 4 bases from J, with 15 bases between. In DNA, the CDR3 is TGCAGTGCCCGAAACAGGGTGGGCACTGAAGCTTTCTTT. Translated: CSARNRVGTEAFF.

This clonotype was seen more than once but under ten times. This chain connects TRBV12-3 or TRBV12-4 to TRBJ2-7; 7 bases are shared with TRBD1. V gave up 6 bases and J gave up 0 bases; unmatched junction bases: 5. The CDR3 runs 14 residues. The chain's CDR3 is CASRRQGRSYEQYF. The CDR3 DNA follows: TGTGCCAGCAGGCGACAGGGCCGCTCCTACGAGCAGTACTTC.

The V gene is TRBV5-1, the J gene TRBJ1-3; the match to TRBD1 covers 8 bases. The length of the CDR3 is 17 residues. The V segment lost 2 bases and the J segment 0 bases; nucleotides outside the gene matches: 7. CDR1 SGHRS and CDR2 YFSETQ come from the germline V gene. This CDR3 reads CASSLQGVPFSGNTIYF. The CDR3 DNA sequence: TGCGCCAGCAGCTTACAGGGGGTCCCCTTCTCTGGAAACACCATATATTTT.

The chain couples TRBV4-1 to TRBJ1-1; D not certain. Germline V gives CDR1 MGHRA, CDR2 YSYEKL. The CDR3 covers 16 residues. Trimming took 4 bases from V and 6 from J, leaving 21 bases between them. CDR3 DNA: TGCGCCAGCAGCCCAGGAATCATTCAGGCTGGGTCTGAAGCTTTCTTT. It encodes CASSPGIIQAGSEAFF.

This sequence joins TRBV7-9 and TRBJ1-1; D gene uncertain. The V and J ends lost 1 base and 2 bases respectively, with 8 bases between them. Germline loops: CDR1 SEHNR, CDR2 FQNEAQ (reference sequence). The CDR3 spans 14 residues. The CDR3 region has the DNA TGTGCCAGCAGCTTAGAAGACGGTAACACTGAAGCTTTCTTT. Protein: CASSLEDGNTEAFF.

This clonotype was detected many times. The chain carries TRBV6-4 and TRBJ2-1, with a tentative D call TRBD2 (5 bases). Germline CDR1 and CDR2: MRHNA and SNTAGT. V lost 8 bases, J lost 0 bases, and 14 bases lay in between. The CDR3 covers 15 residues. The CDR3 DNA follows: TGTGCCAGCTCTCCACGGGGTTACTCCTACAATGAGCAGTTCTTC. Its translation: CASSPRGYSYNEQFF.

The sample holds a few counts of this clonotype. The chain couples TRBV5-6 to TRBJ2-1; 10 bases line up with TRBD2. The junction had 10 bases not matched to a gene; V was cut back by 4 bases and J by 6 bases. The germline V gene has CDR1 SGHDT and CDR2 YYEEEE. The CDR3 covers 16 residues. CDR3 bases: TGTGCCAGCAGCATCCCCTTAGCGGGGGGCCCCAATGAGCAGTTCTTC. Residues: CASSIPLAGGPNEQFF.

To note about this clonotype: A read error may produce the germline difference seen at one junction end. V usage is TRBV7-3 and J usage is TRBJ2-2; 9 nucleotides agree with TRBD1. This CDR3 has 16 residues. Germline V CDR1 and CDR2: SGHTA, FQGTGA. This CDR3 is CASNLQGARAGGELFF. Here the CDR3 DNA reads TGTGCCAGCAACTTACAGGGGGCGCGTGCCGGCGGGGAGCTGTTTTTT.

There are many counts of this clonotype. The gene calls are TRBV12-3 or TRBV12-4 and TRBJ2-3; a possible D gene is TRBD1 (6 bases). The CDR3 consists of 13 residues. V lost 8 bases to trimming and J lost 2 bases, with 11 bases between them. CDR3 nucleotides: TGTGCCAGCTCGTCAGGGGACACAGATACGCAGTATTTT. Protein product: CASSSGDTDTQYF.